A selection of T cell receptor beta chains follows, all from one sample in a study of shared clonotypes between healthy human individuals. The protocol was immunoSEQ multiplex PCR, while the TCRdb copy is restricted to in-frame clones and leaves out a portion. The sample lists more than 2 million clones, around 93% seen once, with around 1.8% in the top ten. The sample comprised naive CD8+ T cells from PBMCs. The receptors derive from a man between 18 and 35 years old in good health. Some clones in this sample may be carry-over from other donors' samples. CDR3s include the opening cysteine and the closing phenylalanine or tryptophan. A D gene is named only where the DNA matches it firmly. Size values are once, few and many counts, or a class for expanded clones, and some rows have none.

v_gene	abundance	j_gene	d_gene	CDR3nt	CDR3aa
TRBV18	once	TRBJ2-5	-	TGTGCCAGCTCAACAGAAGAGACCCAGTACTTC	CASSTEETQYF
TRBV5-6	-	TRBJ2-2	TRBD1	TGTGCCAGCAGCCCCTTGGGACAGCTGAACACCGGGGAGCTGTTTTTT	CASSPLGQLNTGELFF
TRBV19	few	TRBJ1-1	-	TGTGCCAGTAGACAGGCGAACACTGAAGCTTTCTTT	CASRQANTEAFF
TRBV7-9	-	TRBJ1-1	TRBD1	TGTGCCAGCAGCTTAGCTGGGACAGGGGTGAACACTGAAGCTTTCTTT	CASSLAGTGVNTEAFF
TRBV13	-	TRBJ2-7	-	TGTGCCAGCAGCTCCCTCGGTGCAGGGAGCTACGAGCAGTACTTC	CASSSLGAGSYEQYF
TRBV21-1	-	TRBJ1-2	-	TGTGCCAGCAGCAAAGGGGCCTTCTGGATTCACTATGGCTACACCTTC	CASSKGAFWIHYGYTF
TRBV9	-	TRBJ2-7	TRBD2	TGTGCCAGCAGCCCTAAAGGAGCTAGCGGTAGCTCCTACGAGCAGTACTTC	CASSPKGASGSSYEQYF
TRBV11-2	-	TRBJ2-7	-	TGTGCCAGCAGCATCTACAGGGACCCCCACGAGCAGTACTTC	CASSIYRDPHEQYF
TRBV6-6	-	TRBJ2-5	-	TGTGCCAGCGGGAGGCCGGGCGAGACCCAGTACTTC	CASGRPGETQYF
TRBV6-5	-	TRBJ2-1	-	TGTGCCAGCAGGTCCCTCAGGTACAATGAGCAGTTCTTC	CASRSLRYNEQFF
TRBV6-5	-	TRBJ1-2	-	TGTGCCAGCAGTTACGCCCGGGATCTCACCTTC	CASSYARDLTF
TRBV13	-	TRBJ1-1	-	TGTGCCAGCAGCTATGGTCGGGGGACTGAAGCTTTCTTT	CASSYGRGTEAFF
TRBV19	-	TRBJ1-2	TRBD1	TGTGCCAGTAGCATGACAGGGCTCCTCTCCTATGGCTACACCTTC	CASSMTGLLSYGYTF
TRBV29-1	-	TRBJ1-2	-	TGCAGCGTTGATCTAGACACCAAATATGGCTACACCTTC	CSVDLDTKYGYTF
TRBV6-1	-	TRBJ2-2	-	TGTGCCAGCAGTGCAACCGGGAGTGGAGGGGAGCTGTTTTTT	CASSATGSGGELFF